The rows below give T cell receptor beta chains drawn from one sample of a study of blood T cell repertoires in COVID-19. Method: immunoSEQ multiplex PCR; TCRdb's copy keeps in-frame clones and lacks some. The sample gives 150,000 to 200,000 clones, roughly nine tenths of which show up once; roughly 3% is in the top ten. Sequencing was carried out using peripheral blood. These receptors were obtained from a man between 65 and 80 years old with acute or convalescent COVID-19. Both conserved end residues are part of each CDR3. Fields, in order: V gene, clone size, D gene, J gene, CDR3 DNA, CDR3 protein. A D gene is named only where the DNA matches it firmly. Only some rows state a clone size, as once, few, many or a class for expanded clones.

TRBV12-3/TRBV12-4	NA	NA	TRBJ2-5	TGTGCCAGCAGCCTCAGGGAAGAGACCCAGTACTTC	CASSLREETQYF
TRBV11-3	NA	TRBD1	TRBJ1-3	TGTGCCAGCAGCGCAGACAGGGTCTCAGGAAACACCATATATTTT	CASSADRVSGNTIYF
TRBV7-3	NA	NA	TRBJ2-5	TGTGCCAGCAGCTTGGGGGCCGGGGAGACCCAGTACTTC	CASSLGAGETQYF
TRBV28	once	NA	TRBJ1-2	TGTGCCAGCAGTTCGGCAGGTTTGGCTTCCTATGGCTACACCTTC	CASSSAGLASYGYTF
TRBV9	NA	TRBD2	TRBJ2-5	TGTGCCAGCAGCGCAGGGACTAGCGTAGAGACCCAGTACTTC	CASSAGTSVETQYF
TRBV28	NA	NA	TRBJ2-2	TGTGCCAGCAGTTTAACAGGGTCCGGGGAGCTGTTTTTT	CASSLTGSGELFF
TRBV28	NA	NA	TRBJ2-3	TGTGCCAGCAGCCCTCTGCGGGGCCGTTATACAGATACGCAGTATTTT	CASSPLRGRYTDTQYF
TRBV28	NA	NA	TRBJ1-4	TGTGCCAGCAGTTTATCTCTCCTGGGGAGGGAAAAACTGTTTTTT	CASSLSLLGREKLFF
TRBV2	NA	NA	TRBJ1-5	TGTGCCAGCAGTAGAAGGGAGAGCAATCAGCCCCAGCATTTT	CASSRRESNQPQHF
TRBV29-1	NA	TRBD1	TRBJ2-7	TGCAGCGTTGAGAGACAGGGGGCCCAAGAGCAGTACTTC	CSVERQGAQEQYF
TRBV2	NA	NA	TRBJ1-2	TGTGCCAGCAGTGAAGGACAACTCTATGGCTACACCTTC	CASSEGQLYGYTF
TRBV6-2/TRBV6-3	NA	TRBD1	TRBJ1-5	TGTGCCAGCAGTTACAACAGGGGGGAGCCCCAGCATTTT	CASSYNRGEPQHF
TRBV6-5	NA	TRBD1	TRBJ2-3	TGTGCCAGCAGCGACAGGGGTTTCAGCACAGATACGCAGTATTTT	CASSDRGFSTDTQYF
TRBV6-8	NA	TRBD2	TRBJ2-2	TGTGCCAGCAGTTACTCGGGGCGGACTAGCGTAACGGGGGAGCTGTTTTTT	CASSYSGRTSVTGELFF
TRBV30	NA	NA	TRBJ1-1	TGTGCCTGGAGTCGGAACACTGAAGCTTTCTTT	CAWSRNTEAFF
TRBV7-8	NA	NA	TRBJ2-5	TGTGCCAGCAGCTTAGGTCCACAAGAGACCCAGTACTTC	CASSLGPQETQYF